These 15 T cell receptor beta chains share one sample of origin, sequenced in a study of blood T cell repertoires in COVID-19. Using immunoSEQ multiplex PCR, the repertoire was profiled, and TCRdb retains in-frame clones only, with some absent. The sample carries about 140,000 clones, 84% recorded once. The sequencing input was peripheral blood. The origin of the receptors is a man aged 30 to 39 with COVID-19, enrolled during active disease.

The chain links TRBV6-5 to TRBJ1-1; 7 positions match TRBD1. Germline V gene lookup returns CDR1 MNHEY and CDR2 SVGAGI. The CDR3 has 13 residues. After removal of 5 bases from V and 5 bases from J, the junction contained 5 bases not matched to a gene. This chain's CDR3 is CASSPGGRTEAFF. The CDR3 DNA follows: TGTGCCAGCAGTCCAGGGGGGAGGACTGAAGCTTTCTTT.

The chain is built from TRBV4-3 and TRBJ2-1; maybe TRBD2 (6 bases). The CDR3 sequence is 15 residues long. The ends were cut back, 0 bases at V and 7 bases at J, with 13 bases in the middle. The germline gives CDR1 LGHNA, CDR2 YSLEER. In DNA, the CDR3 is TGCGCCAGCAGCCAAGATCTAGGTAGCGGAAATGAGCAGTTCTTC. This encodes CASSQDLGSGNEQFF.

The count of this clone is one. J is TRBJ2-3 and V is TRBV10-3; 12 nucleotides match TRBD2. The CDR3 sequence is 17 residues long. The V and J ends lost 2 bases and 8 bases, in that order; junction bases with no gene match: 11. Germline CDR1 reads ENHRY; CDR2 reads SYGVKD. CDR3 DNA: TGTGCCATCAGTGAGGGGCTAGCGGGAGGGCCGGTGGGTACGCAGTATTTT. Residues: CAISEGLAGGPVGTQYF.

V gene TRBV27 combines with J gene TRBJ2-1; 13 bases agree with TRBD2. In germline, CDR1 is MNHEY, CDR2 SMNVEV (reference sequence). J gave up 4 bases and V 5 bases, and 5 bases lay outside the gene matches. The CDR3 sequence is 16 residues long. The CDR3 coding sequence is TGTGCCAGCAGTCCTAAGGGACTAGCGGGATACAATGAGCAGTTCTTC. This sequence encodes CASSPKGLAGYNEQFF.

This rearrangement joins TRBV6-1 to TRBJ1-5, with D maybe TRBD1 (5 bases). V was pared by 3 bases and J by 3 bases, with 9 bases between. In germline, CDR1 is MNHNS, CDR2 SASEGT. The CDR3 sequence is 14 residues long. CDR3: CASSDTGDNQPQHF. The DNA of the CDR3 is TGTGCCAGCAGTGACACGGGGGACAATCAGCCCCAGCATTTT.

CDR3 nucleotide sequence: TGTGCCAGCAGTGAAGTGACAGCTGAAGCTTTCTTT. Amino acids: CASSEVTAEAFF. The chain couples TRBV2 to TRBJ1-1; a possible D gene is TRBD1 (5 bases). CDR1 SNHLY and CDR2 FYNNEI come from the germline V gene. V was clipped by 1 base and J by 6 bases, with 6 bases between them. CDR3 length: 12 amino acids.

This clone was detected only a few times. The chain uses TRBV10-3 and TRBJ2-7; 9 bases align to TRBD2. Germline V gives CDR1 ENHRY, CDR2 SYGVKD. This CDR3 spans 15 amino acids. Trimming removed 4 bases from V and 2 bases from J; junction bases left unmatched: 6. The CDR3 bases are TGTGCCATCAGTGCCTTGACTAGCGGTACCTACGAGCAGTACTTC. Its protein is CAISALTSGTYEQYF.

The V and J genes are TRBV2 and TRBJ2-5, with D possibly matching TRBD1 (6 bases). Germline V gives CDR1 SNHLY, CDR2 FYNNEI. Trimming took off 4 bases at V and 3 bases at J, with 12 bases between the two ends. The CDR3 contains 14 residues. CDR3: CASSGLGGKETQYF. The DNA for the CDR3 is TGTGCCAGCAGTGGTTTAGGGGGAAAAGAGACCCAGTACTTC.

In its sample, this clone was seen many times. The V gene is TRBV11-3, the J gene TRBJ2-1, with 9 bases matching TRBD2. Germline V gives CDR1 SGHNT, CDR2 YENEEA. CDR3 length equals 13 residues. V shed 7 bases and J 6 bases; nucleotides not matched to a gene: 4. CDR3 sequence: CASTTSGGNEQFF. The CDR3 DNA sequence: TGTGCCAGCACGACTAGCGGAGGCAATGAGCAGTTCTTC.

The V call is TRBV6-5, the J call TRBJ2-3; the match to TRBD2 covers 16 bases. Per the germline V gene, CDR1 is MNHEY and CDR2 is SVGAGI. Trimming took 7 bases from V and 6 from J; bases not matched to a gene: 4. CDR3 size: 15 residues. CDR3 sequence (DNA): TGTGCCAGCATGGGACTAGCGGGGGGGGAGGATACGCAGTATTTT. It translates to CASMGLAGGEDTQYF.

The chain employs TRBV27 and TRBJ2-7, with D unclear. The germline V gene has CDR1 MNHEY and CDR2 SMNVEV (reference sequence). This CDR3 spans 13 amino acids. The V end lost 4 bases, the J end lost 3 bases, and 10 bases lay between the germline ends. The DNA of the CDR3 is TGTGCCAGCAGTTCCCCTAATTTCTACGAGCAGTACTTC. Its protein is CASSSPNFYEQYF.

The chain recombines TRBV30 with TRBJ1-4, with 8 bases fitting TRBD1. CDR3 length equals 13 residues. The germline V gene has CDR1 GTSNPN and CDR2 SVGIG (reference sequence). V was pared by 6 bases and J by 8 bases, with 8 bases of the junction left unmatched. In nucleotides, the CDR3 is TGTGCCTGTCTCGGACAGGGTGGCGAAAAACTGTTTTTT. It translates to CACLGQGGEKLFF.

V gene TRBV29-1 combines with J gene TRBJ2-1; D is possibly TRBD2 (6 bases). Germline CDR1 and CDR2: SQVTM and ANQGSEA. V was clipped by 3 bases and J by 6 bases, with 12 bases between them. The length of the CDR3 is 13 residues. The DNA of the CDR3 is TGCAGCGTTGAGGGAGGAACGCTCAATGAGCAGTTCTTC. Encoded protein: CSVEGGTLNEQFF.

The chain is built from TRBV28 and TRBJ2-3; 11 positions agree with TRBD2. The germline CDR1 and CDR2 sequences are MDHEN and SYDVKM. The junction had 12 bases not matched to a gene; V was cut back by 5 bases and J by 5 bases. The CDR3 length is 17 residues. The CDR3 sequence: CASSQTLAGGPGDTQYF. CDR3 nucleotides: TGTGCCAGCAGTCAGACCTTAGCGGGAGGGCCGGGAGATACGCAGTATTTT.

This chain joins TRBV10-3 and TRBJ1-3, with 7 nucleotides matching TRBD1. This CDR3 is 14 amino acids long. CDR1 ENHRY and CDR2 SYGVKD come from the germline V gene. Trimming removed 6 bases from V and 5 bases from J; junction bases left unmatched: 7. CDR3 nucleotide sequence: TGTGCCATCAGACCAGGGGGGAATAGAAACACCATATATTTT. Protein: CAIRPGGNRNTIYF.